Below, 16 T cell receptor beta chains from the same sample are listed, as sequenced in a study of blood T cell repertoires in COVID-19. Profiling relied on immunoSEQ multiplex PCR, and the TCRdb table lists in-frame clones only, not all of them. The sample has about 290,000 clones; approximately 86% are singletons. The sequencing sample was made of peripheral blood. The receptors here all came from a woman aged 45 to 65 with active or convalescent COVID-19.

The chain employs TRBV4-2 and TRBJ2-1; 14 nucleotides match TRBD2. The germline V gene encodes CDR1 LGHNA and CDR2 YNFKEQ. The CDR3 has 16 amino acids. Unmatched junction bases numbered 2, after V lost 0 bases and J lost 7 bases. CDR3 DNA: TGTGCCAGCAGCCAAGAGGGACTAGCGGGAGTGAATGAGCAGTTCTTC. Amino acid sequence: CASSQEGLAGVNEQFF.

V usage is TRBV6-5 and J usage is TRBJ2-2; tentatively, D is TRBD1 (5 bases). Trimming removed 7 bases from V and 0 bases from J, with 12 bases in between. Germline CDR1 reads MNHEY; CDR2 reads SVGAGI. The CDR3 covers 15 residues. The DNA of the CDR3 is TGTGCCAGCACTAGGGGAAGGCCGAACACCGGGGAGCTGTTTTTT. Translation gives CASTRGRPNTGELFF.

This clone was seen a single time. V usage is TRBV3-1 (or the pseudogene TRBV3-2) and J usage is TRBJ2-1, with D tentatively TRBD1 (5 bases). Germline V lookup: CDR1 LGHDT, CDR2 YNNKEL (reference sequence). The CDR3 sequence is 13 residues long. Trimming stripped 4 bases from V and 9 bases from J, with 13 bases between. This CDR3 reads CASSRGLRGEQFF. The CDR3 nucleotides are TGTGCCAGCAGCCGGGGATTAAGGGGTGAGCAGTTCTTC.

The chain links TRBV2 to TRBJ2-1, with 10 bases aligning to TRBD2. Germline CDR1 reads SNHLY; CDR2 reads FYNNEI. With 5 bases clipped from V and 4 bases from J, the junction kept 8 bases outside the gene matches. CDR3 size: 16 residues. DNA of the CDR3: TGTGCCAGCAGTCCGCGACTAGCGGGCGGTTACAATGAGCAGTTCTTC. As protein: CASSPRLAGGYNEQFF.

The V call is TRBV19, the J call TRBJ1-2; D is possibly TRBD1 (6 bases). V was clipped by 4 bases and J by 8 bases, with 17 bases between them. Germline V gives CDR1 LNHDA, CDR2 SQIVND (reference sequence). The CDR3 spans 14 residues. This chain's CDR3 is CASSTQQGRGGYTF. The CDR3 coding sequence is TGTGCCAGTAGTACGCAACAGGGCCGCGGGGGCTACACCTTC.

V usage is TRBV7-9 and J usage is TRBJ1-2, with TRBD1 identical over 11 bases. This CDR3 has 15 amino acids. Germline V lookup: CDR1 SEHNR, CDR2 FQNEAQ (reference sequence). V was clipped by 5 bases and J by 12 bases; unmatched bases: 14. CDR3 bases: TGTGCCAGCAGCCCACGCCAGGAGGACAGGGGGCTCCACACCTTC. Encoded protein: CASSPRQEDRGLHTF.

The genes are TRBV5-5 and TRBJ1-2; the match to TRBD1 covers 8 bases. In germline, CDR1 is SGHKS, CDR2 YYEKEE (reference sequence). The CDR3 has 15 amino acids. V was pared by 2 bases and J by 0 bases, with 3 bases of the junction left unmatched. The CDR3 loop reads CASSLQGDSNYGYTF. The CDR3, as DNA: TGTGCCAGCAGCTTACAGGGGGACTCTAACTATGGCTACACCTTC.

This sequence joins TRBV5-1 and TRBJ2-1; D gene unclear. Germline lookup yields CDR1 SGHRS and CDR2 YFSETQ. The CDR3 has 15 amino acids. Between the trimmed V and J ends, which lost 6 bases and 0 bases, there was a span of 13 bases. CDR3 DNA: TGCGCCAGCACCAACCAGGCGAGCTCCTACAATGAGCAGTTCTTC. Translation gives CASTNQASSYNEQFF. The full variable domain, its missing parts supplied by reference TRBV5-1 and TRBJ2-1, is KAGVTQTPRYLIKTRGQQVTLSCSPISGHRSVSWYQQTPGQGLQFLFEYFSETQRNKGNFPGRFSGRQFSNSRSEMNVSTLELGDSALYLCASTNQASSYNEQFFGPGTRLTVL.

The chain combines TRBV28 with TRBJ1-5; 8 bases are a match to TRBD1. The CDR3 is 16 amino acids. The germline V gene has CDR1 MDHEN and CDR2 SYDVKM. J lost 5 bases, V lost 5 bases, and 11 bases had no gene match. In DNA form, the CDR3 reads TGTGCCAGCAGTGCGGGACAGGACGGCGGGCATCAGCCCCAGCATTTT. This sequence encodes CASSAGQDGGHQPQHF.

The chain has TRBV13 and TRBJ2-1; 8 bases line up with TRBD2. The V segment lost 3 bases and the J segment 5 bases; nucleotides outside the gene matches: 9. The CDR3 length is 16 residues. CDR1 and CDR2 (germline): PRHDT, FYEKMQ (reference sequence). CDR3 sequence (DNA): TGTGCCAGCAGCTTCATCAGCGGGAGATCGAACAATGAGCAGTTCTTC. Protein product: CASSFISGRSNNEQFF.

This chain uses TRBV5-1 with TRBJ2-5; 12 bases align to TRBD2. Trimming cost V 4 bases and J 5 bases; bases outside gene matches: 9. The CDR3 consists of 16 residues. Germline V CDR1 and CDR2: SGHRS, YFSETQ. This CDR3 is CASSRQTSGGGETQYF. The CDR3 coding sequence is TGCGCCAGCAGCCGGCAGACTAGCGGGGGCGGTGAGACCCAGTACTTC.

The chain combines TRBV21-1 with TRBJ2-5; the DNA was not compared with TRBD2, the D call given in the table. TRBV21-1 is deemed a pseudogene. This CDR3 has 15 residues. This CDR3 reads CASSKRGLAGETQYF. CDR3 bases: TGTGCCAGCAGCAAACGGGGACTAGCCGGAGAGACCCAGTACTTC.

The V and J genes are TRBV12-3 or TRBV12-4 and TRBJ2-7, with a tentative D call TRBD2 (7 bases). V was cut by 4 bases and J by 8 bases, with 15 bases left in between. This CDR3 region has 13 residues. The CDR3 loop is CASSSRGGGQQYF. DNA for the CDR3: TGTGCCAGCAGTTCACGGGGAGGGGGTCAGCAGTACTTC.

The rearrangement joins TRBV19 to TRBJ2-1, with a weak D call TRBD2 (6 bases). Trimming shortened V by 5 bases and J by 8 bases, and 13 bases separated the two germline ends. Germline values: CDR1 LNHDA, CDR2 SQIVND (reference sequence). The length of the CDR3 is 13 residues. CDR3 region: CASSGLFGDEQFF. In DNA, the CDR3 is TGTGCCAGTAGTGGACTATTTGGGGATGAGCAGTTCTTC.

The CDR3 spells CASSPLGRGSSYEQYF. CDR3 bases: TGTGCCAGCAGTCCCCTTGGGAGGGGCAGCTCCTACGAGCAGTACTTC. This rearrangement joins TRBV28 to TRBJ2-7, with 7 bases lining up with TRBD2. The CDR3 sequence is 16 residues long. Trimming at V came to 5 bases and at J to 0 bases, leaving 10 bases not matched to a gene. Germline loops: CDR1 MDHEN, CDR2 SYDVKM.

The chain combines TRBV10-3 with TRBJ1-2; D might be TRBD1 (5 bases). Trimming stripped 6 bases from V and 2 bases from J, with 19 bases between. Germline V CDR1 and CDR2: ENHRY, SYGVKD. This CDR3 comprises 16 residues. The CDR3 bases are TGTGCCATCAGAGGGGCCGACGGCTCCCTCAACTATGGCTACACCTTC. Amino acids: CAIRGADGSLNYGYTF.